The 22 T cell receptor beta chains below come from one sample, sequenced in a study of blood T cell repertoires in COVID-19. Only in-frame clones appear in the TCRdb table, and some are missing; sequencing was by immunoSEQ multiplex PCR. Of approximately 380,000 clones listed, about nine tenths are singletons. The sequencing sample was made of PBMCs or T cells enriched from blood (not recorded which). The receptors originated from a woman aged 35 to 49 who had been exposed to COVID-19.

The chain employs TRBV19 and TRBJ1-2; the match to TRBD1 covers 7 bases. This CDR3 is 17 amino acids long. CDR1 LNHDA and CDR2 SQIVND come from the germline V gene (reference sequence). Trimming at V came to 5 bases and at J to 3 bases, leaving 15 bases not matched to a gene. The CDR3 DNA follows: TGTGCCAGTAGTGGCCGGGACAGAAACGGGCTAGACTATGGCTACACCTTC. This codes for CASSGRDRNGLDYGYTF.

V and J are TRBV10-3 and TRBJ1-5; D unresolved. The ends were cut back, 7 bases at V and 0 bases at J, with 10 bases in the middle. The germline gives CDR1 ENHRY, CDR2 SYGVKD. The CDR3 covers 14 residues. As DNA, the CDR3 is TGTGCCATCAAAGGGCGGGGTAGCAATCAGCCCCAGCATTTT. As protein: CAIKGRGSNQPQHF.

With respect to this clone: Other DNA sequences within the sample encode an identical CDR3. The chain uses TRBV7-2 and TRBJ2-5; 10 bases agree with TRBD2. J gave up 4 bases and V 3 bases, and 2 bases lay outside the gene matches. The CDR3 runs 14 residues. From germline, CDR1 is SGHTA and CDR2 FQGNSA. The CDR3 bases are TGTGCCAGCAGCTTCAGCGGGAGGGGAGAGACCCAGTACTTC. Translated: CASSFSGRGETQYF.

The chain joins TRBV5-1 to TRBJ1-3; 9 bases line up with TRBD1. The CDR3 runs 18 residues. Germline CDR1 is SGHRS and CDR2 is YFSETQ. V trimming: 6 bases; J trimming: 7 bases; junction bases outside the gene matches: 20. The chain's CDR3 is CASICRTQRGQGRNTIYF. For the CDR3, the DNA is TGCGCCAGCATTTGTAGGACCCAGCGGGGACAGGGTCGGAACACCATATATTTT. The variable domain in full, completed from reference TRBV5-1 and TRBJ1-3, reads KAGVTQTPRYLIKTRGQQVTLSCSPISGHRSVSWYQQTPGQGLQFLFEYFSETQRNKGNFPGRFSGRQFSNSRSEMNVSTLELGDSALYLCASICRTQRGQGRNTIYFGEGSWLTVV.

CDR3 sequence (DNA): TGTGCCAGTAGAACCGGACAGTTTGGGGATGGCTACACCTTC. As protein: CASRTGQFGDGYTF. The chain is built from TRBV19 and TRBJ1-2; perhaps TRBD1 as D (6 bases). The CDR3 contains 14 residues. V was clipped by 6 bases and J by 6 bases, with 17 bases between them. Germline CDR1 reads LNHDA; CDR2 reads SQIVND (reference sequence).

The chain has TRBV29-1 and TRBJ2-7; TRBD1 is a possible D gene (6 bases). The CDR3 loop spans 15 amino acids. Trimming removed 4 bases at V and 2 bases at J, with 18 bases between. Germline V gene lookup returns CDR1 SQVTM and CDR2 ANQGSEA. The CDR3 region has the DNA TGCAGCGTTGGAGCACCACAGGGTGCGGCCTACGAGCAGTACTTC. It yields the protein CSVGAPQGAAYEQYF.

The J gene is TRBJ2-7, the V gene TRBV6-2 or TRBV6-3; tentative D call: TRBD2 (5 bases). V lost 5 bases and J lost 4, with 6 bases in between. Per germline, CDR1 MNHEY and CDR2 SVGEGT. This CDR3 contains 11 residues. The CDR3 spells CASSRLYEQYF. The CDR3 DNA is TGTGCCAGCAGTCGACTATACGAGCAGTACTTC.

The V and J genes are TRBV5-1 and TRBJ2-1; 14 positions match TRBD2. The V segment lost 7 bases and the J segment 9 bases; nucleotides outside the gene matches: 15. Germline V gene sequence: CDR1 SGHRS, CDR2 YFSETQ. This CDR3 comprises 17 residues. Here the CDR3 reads CASASTGAGTSGSEQFF. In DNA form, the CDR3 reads TGCGCCAGCGCTAGTACGGGGGCTGGGACTAGCGGGAGTGAGCAGTTCTTC. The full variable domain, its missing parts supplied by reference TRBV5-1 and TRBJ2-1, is KAGVTQTPRYLIKTRGQQVTLSCSPISGHRSVSWYQQTPGQGLQFLFEYFSETQRNKGNFPGRFSGRQFSNSRSEMNVSTLELGDSALYLCASASTGAGTSGSEQFFGPGTRLTVL.

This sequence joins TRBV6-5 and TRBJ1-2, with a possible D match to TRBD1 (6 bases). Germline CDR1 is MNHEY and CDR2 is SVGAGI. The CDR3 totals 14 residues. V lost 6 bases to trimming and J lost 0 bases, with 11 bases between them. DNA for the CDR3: TGTGCCAGCAGACAGGGAGCACCTAACTATGGCTACACCTTC. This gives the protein CASRQGAPNYGYTF.

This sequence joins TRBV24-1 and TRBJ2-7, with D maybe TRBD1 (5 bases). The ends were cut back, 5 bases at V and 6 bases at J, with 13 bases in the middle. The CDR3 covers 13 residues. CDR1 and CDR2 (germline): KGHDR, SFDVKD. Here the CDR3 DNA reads TGTGCCACCAGTGTTTCACAGGTTCCCGAGCAGTACTTC. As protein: CATSVSQVPEQYF.

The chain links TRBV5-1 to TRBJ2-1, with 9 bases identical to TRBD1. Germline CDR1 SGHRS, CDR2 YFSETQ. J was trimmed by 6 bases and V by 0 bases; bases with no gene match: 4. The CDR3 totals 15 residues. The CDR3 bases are TGCGCCAGCAGCTTGGCCCCGGGACAGGGCAATGAGCAGTTCTTC. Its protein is CASSLAPGQGNEQFF.

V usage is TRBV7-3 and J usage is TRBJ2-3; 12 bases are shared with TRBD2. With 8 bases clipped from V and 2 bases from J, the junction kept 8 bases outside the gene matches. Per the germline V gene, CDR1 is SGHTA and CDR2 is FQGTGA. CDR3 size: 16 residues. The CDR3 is CASSLTSGGNTDTQYF. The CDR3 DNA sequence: TGTGCCAGCTCACTTACTAGCGGGGGGAACACAGATACGCAGTATTTT.

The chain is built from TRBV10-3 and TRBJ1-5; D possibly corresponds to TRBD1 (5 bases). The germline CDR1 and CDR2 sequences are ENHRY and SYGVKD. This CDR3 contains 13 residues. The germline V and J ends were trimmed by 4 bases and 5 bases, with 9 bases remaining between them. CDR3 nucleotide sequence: TGTGCCATCAGTGGTACAGGCGATCAGCCCCAGCATTTT. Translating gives CAISGTGDQPQHF.

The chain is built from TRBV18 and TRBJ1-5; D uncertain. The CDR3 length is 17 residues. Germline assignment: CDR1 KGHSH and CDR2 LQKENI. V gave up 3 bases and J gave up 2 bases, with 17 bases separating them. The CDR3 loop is CASSPSFGNSGNQPQHF. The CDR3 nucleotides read TGTGCCAGCTCACCGTCCTTCGGTAATAGTGGCAATCAGCCCCAGCATTTT. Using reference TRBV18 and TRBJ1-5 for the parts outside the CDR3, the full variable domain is NAGVMQNPRHLVRRRGQEARLRCSPMKGHSHVYWYRQLPEEGLKFMVYLQKENIIDESGMPKERFSAEFPKEGPSILRIQQVVRGDSAAYFCASSPSFGNSGNQPQHFGDGTRLSIL.

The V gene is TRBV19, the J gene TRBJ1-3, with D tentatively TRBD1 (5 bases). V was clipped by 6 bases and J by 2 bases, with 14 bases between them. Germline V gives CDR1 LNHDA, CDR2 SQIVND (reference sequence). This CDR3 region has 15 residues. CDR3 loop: CASRARGGTGNTIYF. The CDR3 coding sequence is TGTGCCAGTAGGGCCCGCGGGGGAACTGGAAACACCATATATTTT.

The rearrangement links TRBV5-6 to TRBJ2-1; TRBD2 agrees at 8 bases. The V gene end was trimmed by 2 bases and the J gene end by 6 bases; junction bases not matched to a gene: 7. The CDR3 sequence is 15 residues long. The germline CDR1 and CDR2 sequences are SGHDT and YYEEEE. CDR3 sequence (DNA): TGTGCCAGCAGCTTTTCAGCGGGAGCCGGCAATGAGCAGTTCTTC. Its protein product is CASSFSAGAGNEQFF.

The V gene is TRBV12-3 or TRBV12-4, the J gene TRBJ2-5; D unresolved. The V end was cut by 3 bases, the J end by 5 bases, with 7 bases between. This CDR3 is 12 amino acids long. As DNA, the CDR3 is TGTGCCAGCAGTTTGTGGCAGGAGACCCAGTACTTC. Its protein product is CASSLWQETQYF.

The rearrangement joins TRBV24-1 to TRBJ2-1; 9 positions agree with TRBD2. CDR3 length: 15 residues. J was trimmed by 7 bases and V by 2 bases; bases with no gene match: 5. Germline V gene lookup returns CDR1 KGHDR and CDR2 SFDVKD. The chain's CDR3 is CATSDSGTSKNEQFF. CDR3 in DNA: TGTGCCACCAGTGATTCTGGGACTAGCAAAAATGAGCAGTTCTTC.

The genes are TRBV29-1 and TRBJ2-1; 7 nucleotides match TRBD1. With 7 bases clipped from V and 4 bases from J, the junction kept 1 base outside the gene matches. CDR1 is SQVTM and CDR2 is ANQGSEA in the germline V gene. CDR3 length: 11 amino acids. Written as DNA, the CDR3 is TGCAGCGGACAGGGTTACAATGAGCAGTTCTTC. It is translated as CSGQGYNEQFF.

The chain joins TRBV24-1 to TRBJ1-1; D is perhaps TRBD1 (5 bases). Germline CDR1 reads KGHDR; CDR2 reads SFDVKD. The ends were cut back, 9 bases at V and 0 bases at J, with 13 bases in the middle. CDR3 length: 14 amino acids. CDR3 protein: CATQSADMNTEAFF. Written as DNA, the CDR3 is TGTGCCACCCAATCGGCGGACATGAACACTGAAGCTTTCTTT.

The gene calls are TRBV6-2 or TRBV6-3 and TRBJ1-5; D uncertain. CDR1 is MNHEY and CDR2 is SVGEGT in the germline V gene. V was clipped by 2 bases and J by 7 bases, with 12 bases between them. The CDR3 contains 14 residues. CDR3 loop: CASSYAARGQPQHF. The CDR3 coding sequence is TGTGCCAGCAGTTACGCAGCCCGCGGGCAGCCCCAGCATTTT.

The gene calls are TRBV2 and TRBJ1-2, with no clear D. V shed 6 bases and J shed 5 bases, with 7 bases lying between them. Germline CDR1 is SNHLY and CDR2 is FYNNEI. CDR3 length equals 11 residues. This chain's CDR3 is CASREEYGYTF. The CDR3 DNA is TGTGCCAGCAGGGAGGAGTATGGCTACACCTTC.